The 11 T cell receptor beta chains below come from one sample, sequenced in a study of CD8+CD57+ T cells in acquired aplastic anemia. Genomic DNA templated the TCR beta VDJ and CDR3 profiling. TCRdb used MiXCR to reprocess the reads, holding one entry per CDR3 protein. The profile shows about 470,000 distinct CDR3 sequences, roughly a third of them singletons. Patients selected for sequencing had displayed CD8+CD57+ cell expansion by flow cytometry. Sequencing was done on a sample of sorted CD4+, CD8+, or CD8+CD57+ T cells (not recorded which) from PBMCs. These receptors were obtained from a human donor with aplastic anemia.

This clonotype was seen at least ten times. The chain carries TRBV24-1 and TRBJ1-1; 7 bases are a match to TRBD1. V shed 4 bases and J 12 bases; nucleotides not matched to a gene: 7. The CDR3 covers 12 residues. Germline V CDR1 and CDR2: KGHDR, SFDVKD. This CDR3 reads CATSDPQGIPFF. CDR3 DNA: TGTGCCACCAGTGACCCACAGGGGATTCCTTTCTTT.

The V gene is TRBV2, the J gene TRBJ2-7; TRBD2 aligns across 8 bases. After removal of 10 bases from V and 6 bases from J, the junction contained 26 bases not matched to a gene. The CDR3 spans 18 residues. Germline V gives CDR1 SNHLY, CDR2 FYNNEI. The CDR3 bases are TGTGCCACAAAACTAGCGGCAGTAGGACTTGGTACCCGGGTCGAGCAGTACTTC. This translates into CATKLAAVGLGTRVEQYF.

The chain has TRBV25-1 and TRBJ1-2, with a possible D match to TRBD1 (6 bases). CDR1 MGHDK and CDR2 SYGVNS come from the germline V gene. V lost 3 bases to trimming and J lost 0 bases, with 8 bases between them. The CDR3 runs to 14 residues. The CDR3 coding sequence is TGTGCCAGCAGTGAGAACAGGGCTAACTATGGCTACACCTTC. This codes for CASSENRANYGYTF.

This clonotype has at least ten counts. V usage is TRBV7-2 and J usage is TRBJ2-1; 9 bases are a match to TRBD2. Germline CDR1 is SGHTA and CDR2 is FQGNSA. With V trimmed by 8 bases and J by 7 bases, 6 bases remained unmatched. The CDR3 runs 13 residues. The CDR3 nucleotides are TGTGCCAGCTGGTTAGCGGGGGCGAATGAGCAGTTCTTC. This translates into CASWLAGANEQFF.

This clonotype came up a few times. The rearrangement joins TRBV5-4 to TRBJ1-2; D uncertain. The V end was cut by 1 base, the J end by 0 bases, with 10 bases between. The CDR3 runs 15 residues. The germline V gene has CDR1 SGHNT and CDR2 YYREEE (reference sequence). The CDR3 sequence is CASSLRGRANYGYTF. In DNA form, the CDR3 reads TGTGCCAGCAGCTTGAGAGGCAGAGCTAACTATGGCTACACCTTC.

This clonotype was counted between two and nine times. This chain links TRBV30 with TRBJ1-5, with D perhaps TRBD1 (6 bases). The CDR3 is made up of 14 amino acids. V dropped 0 bases and J dropped 2 bases, with 8 bases sitting between them. CDR1 and CDR2 (germline): GTSNPN, SVGIG (reference sequence). This CDR3 reads CAWSVPGGNQPQHF. CDR3 sequence (DNA): TGTGCCTGGAGTGTACCAGGGGGCAATCAGCCCCAGCATTTT. The complete variable domain, with remaining parts taken from reference TRBV30 and TRBJ1-5, reads SQTIHQWPATLVQPVGSPLSLECTVEGTSNPNLYWYRQAAGRGLQLLFYSVGIGQISSEVPQNLSASRPQDRQFILSSKKLLLSDSGFYLCAWSVPGGNQPQHFGDGTRLSIL.

The chain is built from TRBV19 and TRBJ2-1; 8 nucleotides line up with TRBD1. The CDR3 runs 16 residues. V trimming: 3 bases; J trimming: 2 bases; junction bases outside the gene matches: 6. The germline CDR1 and CDR2 sequences are LNHDA and SQIVND (reference sequence). In DNA, the CDR3 is TGTGCCAGTAGTATCCCAGGGGGCGTAACCTACAATGAGCAGTTCTTC. This sequence encodes CASSIPGGVTYNEQFF. Full variable domain (outside the CDR3, taken from reference TRBV19 and TRBJ2-1): DGGITQSPKYLFRKEGQNVTLSCEQNLNHDAMYWYRQDPGQGLRLIYYSQIVNDFQKGDIAEGYSVSREKKESFPLTVTSAQKNPTAFYLCASSIPGGVTYNEQFFGPGTRLTVL.

Ten or more counts support this clonotype. The chain combines TRBV20-1 with TRBJ2-7; perhaps D is TRBD1 or TRBD2 (5 bases each). Trimming removed 5 bases from V and 5 bases from J, with 10 bases in between. The V gene's germline CDR1 is DFQATT and CDR2 SNEGSKA (reference sequence). This CDR3 region has 11 residues. The CDR3 DNA is TGCAGTGCTCCGGGACGTCACGAGCAGTACTTC. Translation: CSAPGRHEQYF.

To note about this clonotype: One end of the junction varies from germline; a read error may be responsible. This chain uses TRBV10-3 with TRBJ1-6, with 8 bases that match TRBD1. This CDR3 contains 16 residues. CDR1 is ENHRY, CDR2 SYGVKD, per germline. CDR3 in amino acids: CASSETTGAYNSPLHF. The CDR3 region has the DNA TGTGCCAGCAGTGAGACGACAGGGGCCTATAATTCACCCCTCCACTTT.

Ten or more counts support this clonotype. The CDR3 DNA sequence: TGTGCCAGTAGTAGGGAGGACAGGACGCCGGGCTACACCTTC. Its protein product is CASSREDRTPGYTF. This chain joins TRBV19 and TRBJ1-2; 7 positions match TRBD1. CDR1 and CDR2 (germline): LNHDA, SQIVND (reference sequence). Trimming cost V 4 bases and J 8 bases; bases outside gene matches: 10. This CDR3 contains 14 residues. The variable domain in full, completed from reference TRBV19 and TRBJ1-2, reads DGGITQSPKYLFRKEGQNVTLSCEQNLNHDAMYWYRQDPGQGLRLIYYSQIVNDFQKGDIAEGYSVSREKKESFPLTVTSAQKNPTAFYLCASSREDRTPGYTFGSGTRLTVV.

The sample holds many counts of this clonotype. V usage is TRBV29-1 and J usage is TRBJ1-4, with D possibly matching TRBD1 (5 bases). CDR1 and CDR2 (germline): SQVTM, ANQGSEA. The CDR3 runs 12 residues. V dropped 7 bases and J dropped 8 bases, with 14 bases sitting between them. The CDR3 reads CSGSGPGEKLFF. CDR3 DNA: TGCAGCGGTTCAGGGCCCGGGGAAAAACTGTTTTTT.